Presented here are 5 T cell receptor beta chains from one specimen sequenced in a study of blood T cell repertoires in COVID-19. Profiled with immunoSEQ multiplex PCR; TCRdb holds only in-frame clones, not every one. The sample contains roughly 260,000 clones, 88% of which appear only once. Sequencing used peripheral blood. The receptor set was obtained from a man aged 60-69 years who had recovered from COVID-19.

V is TRBV6-2 or TRBV6-3 and J is TRBJ1-4; 7 positions agree with TRBD1. The germline gives CDR1 MNHEY, CDR2 SVGEGT. This CDR3 contains 14 residues. The junction had 4 bases not matched to a gene; V was cut back by 2 bases and J by 7 bases. CDR3 in amino acids: CASSYRQGVEKLFF. CDR3 nucleotides: TGTGCCAGCAGTTACCGGCAGGGGGTTGAAAAACTGTTTTTT.

This clone was counted at least ten times. V and J are TRBV6-1 and TRBJ1-2, with D perhaps TRBD1 (6 bases). This CDR3 is 12 amino acids long. Deletions cut 2 bases from V and 7 bases from J, with 8 bases between. Germline CDR1 is MNHNS and CDR2 is SASEGT. The CDR3, as DNA: TGTGCCAGCAGTGAAAGGGGGAGTGGCTACACCTTC. As protein: CASSERGSGYTF.

V gene TRBV19 combines with J gene TRBJ1-2; TRBD1 aligns across 7 bases. With 7 bases clipped from V and 4 bases from J, the junction kept 6 bases outside the gene matches. CDR1 is LNHDA, CDR2 SQIVND, per germline (reference sequence). This CDR3 contains 13 residues. The CDR3 sequence is CASMTGQFYGYTF. For the CDR3, the DNA is TGTGCCAGTATGACGGGACAGTTCTATGGCTACACCTTC. The variable domain in full, completed from reference TRBV19 and TRBJ1-2, reads DGGITQSPKYLFRKEGQNVTLSCEQNLNHDAMYWYRQDPGQGLRLIYYSQIVNDFQKGDIAEGYSVSREKKESFPLTVTSAQKNPTAFYLCASMTGQFYGYTFGSGTRLTVV.

The CDR3 loop reads CASSTTDKLAQPQHF. The CDR3 coding sequence is TGTGCCAGTAGTACGACAGACAAGTTGGCTCAGCCCCAGCATTTT. The chain couples TRBV19 to TRBJ1-5; a possible D gene is TRBD1 (5 bases). V lost 4 bases, J lost 6 bases, and 16 bases lay in between. The CDR3 is 15 amino acids. The V gene's germline CDR1 is LNHDA and CDR2 SQIVND (reference sequence).

The chain uses TRBV9 and TRBJ1-1, with TRBD1 as a possible D gene (5 bases). V shed 3 bases and J shed 1 base, with 16 bases lying between them. Germline values: CDR1 SGDLS, CDR2 YYNGEE. This CDR3 spans 16 amino acids. The CDR3 region has the DNA TGTGCCAGCAGCGCATCCCTCAGGGTGGGGAACACTGAAGCTTTCTTT. It yields the protein CASSASLRVGNTEAFF.